The T cell receptor (beta chain) under discussion was sequenced for a study of control samples from healthy donors and cancer patients. Germline V gene data show CDR1 as SSHAT and CDR2 as FNYEAQ (reference sequence). This CDR3 is built from 14 residues. This clone was seen a few times. The junction departs from germline at one end; a sequencing error may be responsible. The table came from immunoSEQ multiplex PCR; TCRdb's copy has only in-frame clones and leaves some out. The sample holds about 85,000 clones, around 90% seen once. The rearrangement uses TRBV7-7 and TRBJ2-2; D gene ambiguous. The sample taken for sequencing was blood. The sequence derives from a woman in her sixties or seventies in good health. CDR3 sequence reads: CASSAYSNTGELFF. DNA of the CDR3: TGTGCTAGCAGTGCCTACTCGAACACCGGGGAGCTGTTTTTT.